This is a list of T cell receptor beta chains from one sample in a study of OX40 agonist ivuxolimab in advanced cancers. Some clones are missing from TCRdb's copy, which holds only in-frame ones; the method was immunoSEQ multiplex PCR. Altogether around 34,000 clones are present, about 88% being singletons, with the ten largest covering approximately 46%. This sample comprised CD4+ or CD8+ T cells sorted from blood, obtained in a trial of the OX40 agonist ivuxolimab. These receptor sequences come from an adult with an advanced solid tumor such as melanoma, head and neck, liver or kidney cancer. CDR3s include the opening cysteine and the closing phenylalanine or tryptophan. Fields, in order: D gene, J gene, clone size, V gene, CDR3 DNA, CDR3 protein. D genes are given only for firm matches. Not every row has a clone size; where given, it reads once, few, many or a size class.

.	TRBJ2-7	.	TRBV11-3	TGTGCCAGCAGCTCTGGGGCGGGGGAGCAGTACTTC	CASSSGAGEQYF
.	TRBJ1-3	.	TRBV6-1	TGTGCCAGCGGCCTTGGAGCCTCTGGAAACACCATATATTTT	CASGLGASGNTIYF
TRBD1	TRBJ1-2	.	TRBV7-9	TGTGCCAGCAGCTTAGTCGGGACAGGGGCCAACTATGGCTACACCTTC	CASSLVGTGANYGYTF
.	TRBJ2-3	.	TRBV7-6	TGTGCCAGCAGCTTGGCAGTCAGGGACACAGATACGCAGTATTTT	CASSLAVRDTDTQYF
.	TRBJ2-2	.	TRBV4-3	TGCGCCAGCAGCCAAGAGGGGCAGGTTAACACCGGGGAGCTGTTTTTT	CASSQEGQVNTGELFF
.	TRBJ2-7	.	TRBV6-5	TGTGCCAGCAGTCCCGGGTCCGAAGGAGGCGAGCAGTACTTC	CASSPGSEGGEQYF
.	TRBJ1-1	.	TRBV29-1	TGCAGCGTTGTTGGTAGTGTAAGTCGGAGCACTGAAGCTTTCTTT	CSVVGSVSRSTEAFF
.	TRBJ1-6	.	TRBV10-3	TGTGCCATCAGTGATCCAGGGGTTGATTCACCCCTCCACTTT	CAISDPGVDSPLHF
.	TRBJ2-1	.	TRBV7-9	TGTGCCAGCAGCCAACCAGGAGGGGTCTTCGGGAACAATGAGCAGTTCTTC	CASSQPGGVFGNNEQFF
.	TRBJ2-1	.	TRBV7-9	TGTGCCAGCAGCTTATTGTTTGGGGACACATACAATGAGCAGTTCTTC	CASSLLFGDTYNEQFF
.	TRBJ2-2	.	TRBV7-9	TGTGCCAGCAGCTCATACAGAAACACCGGGGAGCTGTTTTTT	CASSSYRNTGELFF
.	TRBJ2-2	.	TRBV11-2	TGTGCCAGCAGCTTAGAGGCTAGCATCGCCGGGGAGCTGTTTTTT	CASSLEASIAGELFF
.	TRBJ1-5	.	TRBV27	TGTGCCAGCAGTTTGACAGGTAATAGCAATCAGCCCCAGCATTTT	CASSLTGNSNQPQHF
TRBD1	TRBJ1-1	.	TRBV13	TGTGCCAGCAGCTTGGGACAGGGGTTTGGGACTGAAGCTTTCTTT	CASSLGQGFGTEAFF
.	TRBJ2-2	.	TRBV6-5	TGTGCCAGCAGGCAGGGGCTCGGCGGGGAGCTGTTTTTT	CASRQGLGGELFF
.	TRBJ1-1	.	TRBV6-4	TGTGCCAGCAGTGACTCGATAGGTAGGGTACCCACTGAAGCTTTCTTT	CASSDSIGRVPTEAFF
.	TRBJ2-3	.	TRBV9	TGTGCCAGCATCGAATGGAAGGGGGGAGATACGCAGTATTTT	CASIEWKGGDTQYF
.	TRBJ2-1	once	TRBV28	TGTGCCAGCAGTTTCCAGGGTGCCTACAATGAGCAGTTCTTC	CASSFQGAYNEQFF
.	TRBJ2-3	.	TRBV13	TGTGCCAGCAGCCCTACCCCTCTCAGGTCTGATACGCAGTATTTT	CASSPTPLRSDTQYF
.	TRBJ2-2	.	TRBV28	TGTGCCAGCACCTTATCAGTGTTGAACACCGGGGAGCTGTTTTTT	CASTLSVLNTGELFF
TRBD1	TRBJ1-5	.	TRBV6-5	TGTGCCAGCAGTTTTACAGGGGATCACCAGCCCCAGCATTTT	CASSFTGDHQPQHF
TRBD1	TRBJ2-7	.	TRBV6-1	TGTGCCAGCAGTGCTAGGACAGGGGGCTACGAGCAGTACTTC	CASSARTGGYEQYF
.	TRBJ2-2	.	TRBV27	TGTGCCAGCACCCTAGGGTGGGCTGGGGCGAACACCGGGGAGCTGTTTTTT	CASTLGWAGANTGELFF
.	TRBJ2-6	.	TRBV28	TGTGCCAGCAGCCTGTTTACTGGGGCCAACGTCCTGACTTTC	CASSLFTGANVLTF
TRBD1	TRBJ2-7	.	TRBV5-1	TGCGCCAGCAGTGACACCGGGACAGGGGACGAGCAGTACTTC	CASSDTGTGDEQYF
.	TRBJ1-4	.	TRBV6-5	TGTGCCAGCAGTTACGCCCCGACAGGCGGGTTTGAAAAACTGTTTTTT	CASSYAPTGGFEKLFF
.	TRBJ1-3	.	TRBV27	TGTGCCAGCAGTTTATCCCTACCATCTCGGTCCGGAAACACCATATATTTT	CASSLSLPSRSGNTIYF
.	TRBJ1-2	.	TRBV6-5	TGTGCCAGCAGTTACTCGACGGCCTATGGCTACACCTTC	CASSYSTAYGYTF
.	TRBJ2-3	.	TRBV7-9	TGTGCCAGCAGCCCACCGGAGGGCACAGATACGCAGTATTTT	CASSPPEGTDTQYF
.	TRBJ1-1	once	TRBV4-3	TGCGCCAGCAGCCCCGGGGACAACACTGAAGCTTTCTTT	CASSPGDNTEAFF
.	TRBJ2-1	.	TRBV13	TGTGCCAGCAGCGCTAGACTAGAGGGGGACAATGAGCAGTTCTTC	CASSARLEGDNEQFF
TRBD2	TRBJ2-1	.	TRBV6-5	TGTGCCAGCAGTTACTTAGCGGGGTATAATGAGCAGTTCTTC	CASSYLAGYNEQFF
TRBD1	TRBJ1-1	.	TRBV30	TGTGCCTCCAGGAGTAGGGGGCGAGGAGACACTGAAGCTTTCTTT	CASRSRGRGDTEAFF
.	TRBJ1-5	.	TRBV9	TGTGCCAGCAGCGTCTCAGGGACACAGCAGCCCCAGCATTTT	CASSVSGTQQPQHF
TRBD2	TRBJ2-5	.	TRBV4-3	TGCGCCAGCAGCCAAGGGGCGGGGGGGAGAGAGACCCAGTACTTC	CASSQGAGGRETQYF
TRBD1	TRBJ1-1	few	TRBV7-9	TGTGCCAGCAGACAGGGGGCCCCAGGGACTGAAGCTTTCTTT	CASRQGAPGTEAFF
TRBD1	TRBJ1-2	.	TRBV10-3	TGTGCCATCAGTGAGCCTCCTTCGATCTCCACCTTGACAGGGGGCGCGTATGGCTACACCTTC	CAISEPPSISTLTGGAYGYTF